The 29 T cell receptor beta chains below all came from one sample that was sequenced in a study of blood T cell repertoires in COVID-19. Assay used: immunoSEQ multiplex PCR; TCRdb lists only in-frame clones, some missing. The table has some 460,000 clones, approximately 90% seen once. Sequencing was performed on PBMCs or T cells enriched from blood (not recorded which). Receptors originate from a woman in her late teens or twenties who had recovered from COVID-19.

V is TRBV12-5 and J is TRBJ1-5, with D possibly TRBD1 on 6 matching bases. V lost 3 bases to trimming and J lost 0 bases, with 12 bases between them. There are 16 residues in the CDR3. Germline loops: CDR1 LGHNT, CDR2 FRNRAP. The CDR3 sequence is CASGLEGGDSNQPQHF. DNA for the CDR3: TGTGCTAGTGGTTTAGAGGGGGGGGATAGCAATCAGCCCCAGCATTTT.

This sequence joins TRBV4-1 and TRBJ1-2; a possible D gene is TRBD1 (5 bases). CDR3 length equals 14 residues. V was shortened by 3 bases and J by 4 bases, with 12 bases between the two germline ends. Germline V CDR1 and CDR2: MGHRA, YSYEKL. The CDR3 bases are TGCGCCAGCAGCCAGAATGAAGGGGCCTATGGCTACACCTTC. This codes for CASSQNEGAYGYTF.

The chain uses TRBV30 and TRBJ1-4; 10 positions match TRBD1. The CDR3 totals 14 residues. Germline V gene lookup returns CDR1 GTSNPN and CDR2 SVGIG (reference sequence). Trimming took 2 bases from V and 8 from J; bases not matched to a gene: 5. The CDR3 bases are TGTGCCTGGAGTTGGGACAGGGGAAGGGAAAAACTGTTTTTT. Its protein is CAWSWDRGREKLFF.

V usage is TRBV14 and J usage is TRBJ2-3, with 14 nucleotides matching TRBD2. Germline CDR1 SGHDN, CDR2 FVKESK. This CDR3 contains 16 residues. V lost 4 bases and J lost 3; bases outside the gene matches: 3. CDR3 DNA: TGTGCCAGCAGCCGACTAGCGGGGGGGCTGACAGATACGCAGTATTTT. This codes for CASSRLAGGLTDTQYF. Filled out from reference TRBV14 and TRBJ2-3, the complete variable domain reads EAGVTQFPSHSVIEKGQTVTLRCDPISGHDNLYWYRRVMGKEIKFLLHFVKESKQDESGMPNNRFLAERTGGTYSTLKVQPAELEDSGVYFCASSRLAGGLTDTQYFGPGTRLTVL.

This rearrangement joins TRBV10-1 to TRBJ2-1, with D tentatively TRBD2 (6 bases). V lost 3 bases, J lost 2 bases, and 11 bases lay in between. From germline, CDR1 is WNHNN and CDR2 SYGVQD (reference sequence). The CDR3 has 15 residues. Here the CDR3 DNA reads TGCGCCAGCAGTGATCGGGGGATCCCCTACAATGAGCAGTTCTTC. Protein: CASSDRGIPYNEQFF.

This rearrangement joins TRBV5-6 to TRBJ2-2, with 7 bases that match TRBD1. CDR1 is SGHDT, CDR2 YYEEEE, per germline. The CDR3 loop spans 14 amino acids. Unmatched junction bases numbered 4, after V lost 3 bases and J lost 5 bases. The CDR3 sequence: CASSYDRATGELFF. CDR3 DNA: TGTGCCAGCAGCTACGACAGGGCTACCGGGGAGCTGTTTTTT.

The V gene is TRBV12-5, the J gene TRBJ2-5, with D unclear. Deletions cut 2 bases from V and 2 bases from J, with 12 bases between. The germline V gene has CDR1 LGHNT and CDR2 FRNRAP. The CDR3 has 15 residues. CDR3 sequence reads: CASGLFAGLQETQYF. The CDR3 coding sequence is TGTGCTAGTGGTTTGTTCGCAGGCCTACAAGAGACCCAGTACTTC.

The chain uses TRBV28 and TRBJ2-1, with 8 bases aligning to TRBD2. The ends lost 6 bases at V and 7 bases at J; junction bases unmatched: 11. The CDR3 totals 15 residues. In germline, CDR1 is MDHEN, CDR2 SYDVKM. The CDR3 DNA sequence: TGTGCCAGCAGAGACAGCGGGGGCCTTTTTAATGAGCAGTTCTTC. It is translated as CASRDSGGLFNEQFF.

In this sample, this clone turned up a few times. V usage is TRBV2 and J usage is TRBJ1-4; D not resolved. The CDR3 covers 14 residues. The ends were cut back, 5 bases at V and 2 bases at J, with 9 bases in the middle. The germline V gene encodes CDR1 SNHLY and CDR2 FYNNEI. CDR3: CASSPEVTNEKLFF. As DNA, the CDR3 is TGTGCCAGCAGTCCCGAGGTCACTAATGAAAAACTGTTTTTT.

This rearrangement joins TRBV6-5 to TRBJ2-5; D is perhaps TRBD2 (6 bases). Trimming took off 9 bases at V and 4 bases at J, with 15 bases between the two ends. The CDR3 is 13 amino acids. Per germline, CDR1 MNHEY and CDR2 SVGAGI. The CDR3 region has the DNA TGTGCCAGTCGTGGGGGGACCGTAGAGACCCAGTACTTC. It yields the protein CASRGGTVETQYF.

This chain joins TRBV19 and TRBJ2-4; unclear D gene. V lost 5 bases and J lost 4, with 24 bases in between. The germline CDR1 and CDR2 sequences are LNHDA and SQIVND (reference sequence). The CDR3 contains 18 residues. DNA for the CDR3: TGTGCCAGTAGTGTGGGTCTAGAAAGTCTCACGCTAAAAAACATTCAGTACTTC. This codes for CASSVGLESLTLKNIQYF.

V gene TRBV7-9 combines with J gene TRBJ2-1; the match to TRBD2 covers 11 bases. V dropped 6 bases and J dropped 4; count of bases not matched to a gene: 5. This CDR3 has 15 amino acids. From germline, CDR1 is SEHNR and CDR2 FQNEAQ (reference sequence). The CDR3 protein is CASRSGLAAYNEQFF. In DNA, the CDR3 is TGTGCCAGCAGGTCGGGACTAGCGGCTTACAATGAGCAGTTCTTC.

This clone has only one observation. The J gene is TRBJ2-7, the V gene TRBV27; D is perhaps TRBD2 (5 bases). The CDR3 totals 11 residues. Per germline, CDR1 MNHEY and CDR2 SMNVEV (reference sequence). V lost 5 bases, J lost 5 bases, and 7 bases lay in between. The CDR3 loop reads CASSAGHEQYF. The CDR3 DNA reads TGTGCCAGCAGTGCGGGTCACGAGCAGTACTTC.

The CDR3 sequence: CASSSTSGTGVDGYTF. The CDR3 DNA reads as TGCGCCAGCAGTTCCACGTCCGGGACAGGGGTTGATGGCTACACCTTC. The chain couples TRBV23-1 to TRBJ1-2, with 10 bases lining up with TRBD1. TRBV23-1 is an open reading frame, and its role is uncertain. V was clipped by 5 bases and J by 6 bases; unmatched bases: 12. CDR3 length: 16 amino acids.

This clone came up a few times. The chain employs TRBV10-2 and TRBJ1-4; D might be TRBD1 (5 bases). The CDR3 is 13 amino acids. V was pared by 8 bases and J by 3 bases, with 10 bases between. From germline, CDR1 is WSHSY and CDR2 SAAADI. CDR3 residues: CASGRGANEKLFF. CDR3 bases: TGCGCCAGCGGCCGGGGGGCTAATGAAAAACTGTTTTTT.

Note on this clone: This same CDR3 is encoded by further DNA sequences in the sample. The chain is built from TRBV10-3 and TRBJ1-2; 8 nucleotides agree with TRBD1. V lost 2 bases and J lost 7; bases outside the gene matches: 3. The CDR3 is 13 residues long. Germline CDR1 is ENHRY and CDR2 is SYGVKD. CDR3 residues: CAISEDRGGGYTF. CDR3 nucleotide sequence: TGTGCCATCAGTGAGGACAGGGGTGGTGGCTACACCTTC.

The chain recombines TRBV6-2 or TRBV6-3 with TRBJ1-2, with unresolved D. The germline CDR1 and CDR2 sequences are MNHEY and SVGEGT. The length of the CDR3 is 14 residues. Trimming cost V 4 bases and J 2 bases, with 11 bases left between them. The CDR3 loop is CASSWRDQNYGYTF. As DNA, the CDR3 is TGTGCCAGCAGTTGGCGGGATCAGAACTATGGCTACACCTTC.

The V gene is TRBV28, the J gene TRBJ2-7, with D possibly being TRBD2 (6 bases). Germline V gene sequence: CDR1 MDHEN, CDR2 SYDVKM. Between the trimmed V and J ends, which lost 5 bases and 6 bases, there was a span of 20 bases. There are 15 residues in the CDR3. DNA for the CDR3: TGTGCCAGCAGTGCTCCCACACTAGCCCTTCCCGAGCAGTACTTC. Translation: CASSAPTLALPEQYF.

The chain joins TRBV5-1 to TRBJ2-1; 12 nucleotides match TRBD2. The germline gives CDR1 SGHRS, CDR2 YFSETQ. This CDR3 is built from 16 residues. The J segment lost 7 bases and the V segment lost 5 bases, leaving 10 bases of the junction unmatched. The CDR3 reads CASRPLLAGGRNEQFF. For the CDR3, the DNA is TGCGCCAGCAGACCCCTCCTAGCGGGGGGGCGAAATGAGCAGTTCTTC.

The V gene is TRBV19, the J gene TRBJ1-3, with D possibly being TRBD1 (6 bases). This CDR3 is 15 amino acids long. V was pared by 5 bases and J by 9 bases, with 20 bases between. CDR1 LNHDA and CDR2 SQIVND come from the germline V gene (reference sequence). In nucleotides, the CDR3 is TGTGCCAGTAGTCTCCGGACGGGGGAGGGGGGCACCATATATTTT. This codes for CASSLRTGEGGTIYF.

V gene TRBV7-9 combines with J gene TRBJ2-3; 8 bases agree with TRBD2. The CDR3 consists of 16 residues. The trim removed 5 bases at V and 0 bases at J, leaving 7 bases unmatched. CDR1 and CDR2 from the germline V gene are SEHNR and FQNEAQ (reference sequence). The CDR3: CASSPRGAPSTDTQYF. CDR3 nucleotides: TGTGCCAGCAGCCCGCGGGGGGCTCCCAGCACAGATACGCAGTATTTT.

About this clone itself: Other DNA sequences in the same sample also yield this CDR3. The chain has TRBV3-1 (or the pseudogene TRBV3-2) and TRBJ2-2, with 9 bases lining up with TRBD2. The V segment lost 1 base and the J segment 0 bases; nucleotides outside the gene matches: 0. Germline-derived CDR1 and CDR2 are LGHDT and YNNKEL (reference sequence). This CDR3 contains 16 residues. CDR3 region: CASSQGLAANTGELFF. CDR3 in DNA: TGTGCCAGCAGCCAAGGACTAGCGGCGAACACCGGGGAGCTGTTTTTT.

The V and J genes are TRBV6-4 and TRBJ1-1; weak D call: TRBD1 (5 bases). Trimming stripped 4 bases from V and 6 bases from J, with 18 bases between. Germline CDR1 reads MRHNA; CDR2 reads SNTAGT. The CDR3 sequence is 15 residues long. Here the CDR3 reads CASSAGVGEGAEAFF. As DNA, the CDR3 is TGTGCCAGCAGTGCCGGCGTGGGGGAGGGTGCTGAAGCTTTCTTT.

The V and J genes are TRBV6-6 and TRBJ2-7, with D possibly being TRBD2 (5 bases). V lost 5 bases, J lost 0 bases, and 11 bases lay in between. CDR3 length equals 14 residues. Germline V gene sequence: CDR1 MNHNY, CDR2 SVGAGI (reference sequence). The CDR3 DNA follows: TGTGCCAGCAGTCGGGAAGGGAGCTCCTACGAGCAGTACTTC. It is translated as CASSREGSSYEQYF.

V is TRBV5-3 and J is TRBJ2-2; tentative D call: TRBD1 (6 bases). TRBV5-3 is placed among ORFs of uncertain function. Trimming removed 4 bases at V and 3 bases at J, with 25 bases between. The CDR3 consists of 19 residues. CDR3 DNA sequence: TGTGCCAGAAGCCATGACAGGCGAACCCACAGGATCGACACCGGGGAGCTGTTTTTT. Protein sequence: CARSHDRRTHRIDTGELFF.

The chain joins TRBV7-9 to TRBJ2-3; the D gene is possibly TRBD2 (7 bases). CDR3 length equals 16 residues. The germline CDR1 and CDR2 sequences are SEHNR and FQNEAQ (reference sequence). The V end was cut by 7 bases, the J end by 5 bases, with 22 bases between. CDR3: CASIPRRGAGKDTQYF. DNA for the CDR3: TGTGCCAGCATCCCCCGCCGGGGGGCAGGTAAAGATACGCAGTATTTT.

This sequence joins TRBV29-1 and TRBJ1-1; 10 positions match TRBD1. Germline CDR1 is SQVTM and CDR2 is ANQGSEA. The CDR3 contains 14 residues. V was pared by 6 bases and J by 2 bases, with 6 bases of the junction left unmatched. Here the CDR3 reads CSVGQGGGNTEAFF. For the CDR3, the DNA is TGCAGCGTCGGACAGGGGGGCGGAAACACTGAAGCTTTCTTT.

Many counts were recorded for this clone. The chain has TRBV9 and TRBJ2-3, with 7 nucleotides matching TRBD2. CDR3 length: 18 residues. Trimming at V came to 0 bases and at J to 1 base, leaving 11 bases not matched to a gene. CDR1 is SGDLS, CDR2 YYNGEE, per germline. CDR3 sequence: CASSVASGAGRGTDTQYF. CDR3 DNA sequence: TGTGCCAGCAGCGTAGCTTCGGGCGCGGGGAGGGGCACAGATACGCAGTATTTT.

The genes are TRBV30 and TRBJ2-2; TRBD2 matches 8 bases. V trimming: 2 bases; J trimming: 7 bases; junction bases outside the gene matches: 3. Per the germline V gene, CDR1 is GTSNPN and CDR2 is SVGIG (reference sequence). The CDR3 runs to 13 residues. The CDR3 reads CAWSSGTSGELFF. The CDR3 nucleotides are TGTGCCTGGAGTAGCGGGACTAGCGGGGAGCTGTTTTTT.